This T cell receptor (beta chain) was observed in a study of blood T cell repertoires in COVID-19. In the original workflow: Estimates of nucleated cell counts were drawn from the amplification of reference gene primers. Clones were sequenced by immunoSEQ multiplex PCR, and TCRdb holds only the in-frame ones, with some missing. V and J calls plus clone size are reproduced from that table; the DNA served to infer D and trimming. The sample yields around 400,000 clones, more than 75% seen once. Germline V gene data show CDR1 as SGHRS and CDR2 as YFSETQ. The J segment lost 0 bases and the V segment lost 0 bases, leaving 3 bases of the junction unmatched. The CDR3 has 17 amino acids.

The genes are TRBV5-1 and TRBJ1-6; 7 nucleotides agree with TRBD1. The sequencing sample was made of peripheral blood. The clonotype comes from a woman aged 55-69 years with COVID-19, enrolled during active disease. CDR3 in amino acids: CASSLATGSSYNSPLHF. The CDR3 region has the DNA TGCGCCAGCAGCTTGGCGACAGGGAGCTCCTATAATTCACCCCTCCACTTT.